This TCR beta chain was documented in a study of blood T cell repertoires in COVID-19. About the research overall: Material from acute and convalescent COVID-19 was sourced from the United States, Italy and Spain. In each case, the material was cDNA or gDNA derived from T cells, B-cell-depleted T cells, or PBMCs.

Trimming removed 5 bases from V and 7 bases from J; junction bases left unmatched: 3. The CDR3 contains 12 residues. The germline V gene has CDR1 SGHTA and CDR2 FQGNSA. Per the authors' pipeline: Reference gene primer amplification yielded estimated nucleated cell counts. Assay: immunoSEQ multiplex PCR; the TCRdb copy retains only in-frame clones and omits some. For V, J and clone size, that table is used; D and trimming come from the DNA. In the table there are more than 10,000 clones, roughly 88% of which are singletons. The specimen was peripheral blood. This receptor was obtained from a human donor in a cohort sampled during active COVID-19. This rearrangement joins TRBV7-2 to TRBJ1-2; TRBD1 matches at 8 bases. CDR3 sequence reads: CASSPQGVGYTF. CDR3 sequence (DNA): TGTGCCAGCAGCCCACAGGGGGTTGGCTACACCTTC.